This TCR beta chain emerged from a study of blood T cell repertoires in COVID-19. About the research overall: From the United States, Italy and Spain came samples of acute and convalescent COVID-19.

Original handling: Estimation of nucleated cell counts relied on the amplification of reference gene primers. Clones were sequenced by immunoSEQ multiplex PCR, and TCRdb holds only the in-frame ones, with some missing. From that table come the V and J calls and clone size; the DNA was used to work out D and trimming. The data contain about 74,000 clones, roughly 76% of them seen just once; the ten biggest clones take up approximately 15%. The TCR comes from a man between 65 and 85 years old with active or convalescent COVID-19. What was sequenced was peripheral blood.

CDR3 sequence reads: CASSPPTGLYNEQFF. As DNA, the CDR3 is TGTGCCAGCTCACCGCCTACAGGGCTCTACAATGAGCAGTTCTTC. The V call is TRBV18, the J call TRBJ2-1, with D perhaps matching TRBD1 (6 bases). V was trimmed by 3 bases and J by 3 bases, leaving 12 bases between them. This CDR3 is 15 amino acids long. Germline lookup yields CDR1 KGHSH and CDR2 LQKENI.